These 8 T cell receptor beta chains share one sample of origin, sequenced in a study of CD8 T cells in Susac syndrome. With random hexamers, about 0.45 to 1 ug RNA was reverse transcribed. TCRdb re-analysed the immunoSEQ multiplex PCR reads in MiXCR, keeping a single row per CDR3 protein. The sample yields 250,000 to 300,000 distinct CDR3 sequences, around nine tenths seen once. Material for sequencing was CD8+ T cells from PBMCs. The source of these receptors is a human donor with multiple sclerosis.

The chain links TRBV6-2 or TRBV6-3 to TRBJ2-7, with TRBD1 as a possible D gene (5 bases). Per the germline V gene, CDR1 is MNHEY and CDR2 is SVGEGT. The CDR3 sequence is 12 residues long. Trimming removed 5 bases at V and 6 bases at J, with 11 bases between. CDR3 residues: CASSPGYLEQYF. The CDR3 bases are TGTGCCAGCAGTCCAGGGTATCTCGAGCAGTACTTC.

This chain uses TRBV9 with TRBJ2-1, with D perhaps matching TRBD2 (6 bases). The CDR3 covers 15 residues. The germline CDR1 and CDR2 sequences are SGDLS and YYNGEE. Trimming shortened V by 3 bases and J by 1 base, and 11 bases separated the two germline ends. The CDR3 coding sequence is TGTGCCAGCAGCGGGGGGGAGAGGTCCTACAATGAGCAGTTCTTC. This encodes CASSGGERSYNEQFF.

The chain couples TRBV27 to TRBJ2-7; no firm D call. Germline CDR1 reads MNHEY; CDR2 reads SMNVEV (reference sequence). The CDR3 covers 14 residues. Trimming took off 10 bases at V and 3 bases at J, with 19 bases between the two ends. CDR3 loop: CATASDTAHYEQYF. DNA of the CDR3: TGTGCCACCGCCTCCGACACGGCGCACTACGAGCAGTACTTC.

The chain has TRBV3-1 and TRBJ1-2; 8 bases line up with TRBD1. Germline CDR1 is LGHDT and CDR2 is YNNKEL (reference sequence). The CDR3 runs to 16 residues. V gave up 0 bases and J gave up 2 bases; unmatched junction bases: 5. The CDR3 DNA reads TGTGCCAGCAGCCAAGATTTGAGGGACAGGAACTATGGCTACACCTTC. This codes for CASSQDLRDRNYGYTF.

V gene TRBV5-1 combines with J gene TRBJ2-7, with D tentatively TRBD1 or TRBD2 (5 bases each). Trimming pared 7 bases from V and 2 bases from J, leaving 19 bases between. CDR1 and CDR2 (germline): SGHRS, YFSETQ. This CDR3 contains 15 residues. The CDR3 nucleotides are TGCGCCAGCGGGAAGCTAAGGGACCGAGCCTACGAGCAGTACTTC. It encodes CASGKLRDRAYEQYF.

V gene TRBV20-1 combines with J gene TRBJ1-5, with 8 bases lining up with TRBD1. With V trimmed by 5 bases and J by 2 bases, 8 bases remained unmatched. CDR1 is DFQATT and CDR2 is SNEGSKA in the germline V gene (reference sequence). The CDR3 has 15 residues. The CDR3 nucleotides read TGCAGTGCTTTCGCAGGGGGCGGTGGCAATCAGCCCCAGCATTTT. Translation: CSAFAGGGGNQPQHF.

This clonotype has just a few counts. In DNA, the CDR3 is TGTGCCAGTAGTAGTACCCCGACTAGCACAGATACGCAGTATTTT. This gives the protein CASSSTPTSTDTQYF. The gene calls are TRBV19 and TRBJ2-3; D gene uncertain. Germline V CDR1 and CDR2: LNHDA, SQIVND (reference sequence). The length of the CDR3 is 15 residues. Trimming took 4 bases from V and 0 from J, leaving 11 bases between them. Full variable domain (missing parts from reference TRBV19 and TRBJ2-3): DGGITQSPKYLFRKEGQNVTLSCEQNLNHDAMYWYRQDPGQGLRLIYYSQIVNDFQKGDIAEGYSVSREKKESFPLTVTSAQKNPTAFYLCASSSTPTSTDTQYFGPGTRLTVL.

The chain recombines TRBV5-6 with TRBJ2-2; D unresolved. The CDR3 length is 16 residues. CDR1 is SGHDT and CDR2 is YYEEEE in the germline V gene. V gave up 1 base and J gave up 1 base, with 11 bases separating them. The CDR3 protein is CASSLLTVQNTGELFF. CDR3 coding DNA: TGTGCCAGCAGCTTGCTGACGGTTCAGAACACCGGGGAGCTGTTTTTT. Looking up the rest from reference TRBV5-6 and TRBJ2-2 gives the full variable domain: DAGVTQSPTHLIKTRGQQVTLRCSPKSGHDTVSWYQQALGQGPQFIFQYYEEEERQRGNFPDRFSGHQFPNYSSELNVNALLLGDSALYLCASSLLTVQNTGELFFGEGSRLTVL.